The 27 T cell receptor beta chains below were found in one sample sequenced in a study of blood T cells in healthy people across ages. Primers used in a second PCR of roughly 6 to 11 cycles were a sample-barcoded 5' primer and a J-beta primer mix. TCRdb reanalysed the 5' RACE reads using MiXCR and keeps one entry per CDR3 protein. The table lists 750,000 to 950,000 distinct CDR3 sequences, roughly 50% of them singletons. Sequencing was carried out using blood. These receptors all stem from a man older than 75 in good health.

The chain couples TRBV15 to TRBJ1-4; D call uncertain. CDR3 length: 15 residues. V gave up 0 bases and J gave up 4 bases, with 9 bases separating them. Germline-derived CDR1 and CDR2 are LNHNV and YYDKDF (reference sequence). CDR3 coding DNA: TGTGCCACCAGCAGAGATCGGGCAGATAATGAAAAACTGTTTTTT. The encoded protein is CATSRDRADNEKLFF.

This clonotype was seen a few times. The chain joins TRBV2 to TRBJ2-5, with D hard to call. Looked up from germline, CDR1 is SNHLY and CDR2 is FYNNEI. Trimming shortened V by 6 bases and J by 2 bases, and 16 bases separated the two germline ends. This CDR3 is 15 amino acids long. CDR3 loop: CASRLTWARQETQYF. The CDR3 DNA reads TGTGCCAGCAGACTTACGTGGGCAAGACAAGAGACCCAGTACTTC. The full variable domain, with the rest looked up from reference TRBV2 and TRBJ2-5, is EPEVTQTPSHQVTQMGQEVILRCVPISNHLYFYWYRQILGQKVEFLVSFYNNEISEKSEIFDDQFSVERPDGSNFTLKIRSTKLEDSAMYFCASRLTWARQETQYFGPGTRLLVL.

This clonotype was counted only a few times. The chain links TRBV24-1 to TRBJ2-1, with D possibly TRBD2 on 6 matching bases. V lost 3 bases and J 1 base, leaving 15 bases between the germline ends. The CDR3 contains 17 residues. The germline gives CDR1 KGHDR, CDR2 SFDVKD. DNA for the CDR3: TGTGCCACCAGTGATCCCCGTGGGGGAGGATCCTACAATGAGCAGTTCTTC. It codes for CATSDPRGGGSYNEQFF.

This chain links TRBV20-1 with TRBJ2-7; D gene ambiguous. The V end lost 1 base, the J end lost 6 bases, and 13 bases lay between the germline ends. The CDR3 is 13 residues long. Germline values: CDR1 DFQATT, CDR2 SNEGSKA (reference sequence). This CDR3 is CSARGGRLLEQYF. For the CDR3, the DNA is TGCAGTGCTAGAGGCGGCAGGTTGCTCGAGCAGTACTTC.

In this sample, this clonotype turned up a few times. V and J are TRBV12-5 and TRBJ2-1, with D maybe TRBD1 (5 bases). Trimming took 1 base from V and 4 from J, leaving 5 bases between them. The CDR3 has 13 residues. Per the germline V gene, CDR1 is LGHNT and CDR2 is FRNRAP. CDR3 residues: CASGLGQYNEQFF. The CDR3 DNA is TGTGCTAGTGGTTTGGGACAGTACAATGAGCAGTTCTTC.

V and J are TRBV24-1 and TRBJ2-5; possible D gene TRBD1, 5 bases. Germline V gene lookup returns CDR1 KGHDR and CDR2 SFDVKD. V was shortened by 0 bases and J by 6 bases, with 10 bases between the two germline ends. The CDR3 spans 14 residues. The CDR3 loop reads CATSDLMGPQTQYF. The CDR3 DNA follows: TGTGCCACCAGTGATTTGATGGGGCCCCAGACCCAGTACTTC.

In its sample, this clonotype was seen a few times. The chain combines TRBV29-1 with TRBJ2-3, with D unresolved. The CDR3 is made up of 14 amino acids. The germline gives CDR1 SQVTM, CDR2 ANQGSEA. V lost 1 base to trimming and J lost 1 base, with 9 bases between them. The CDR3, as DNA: TGCAGCGTTGAAGGGGTCTACGGCACAGATACGCAGTATTTT. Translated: CSVEGVYGTDTQYF.

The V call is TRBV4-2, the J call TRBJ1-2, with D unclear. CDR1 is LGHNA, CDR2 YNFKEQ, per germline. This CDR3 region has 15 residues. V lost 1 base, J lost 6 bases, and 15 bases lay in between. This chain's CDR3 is CASSQVGQESDGYTF. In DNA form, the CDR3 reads TGTGCCAGCAGCCAAGTGGGCCAGGAGAGCGATGGCTACACCTTC.

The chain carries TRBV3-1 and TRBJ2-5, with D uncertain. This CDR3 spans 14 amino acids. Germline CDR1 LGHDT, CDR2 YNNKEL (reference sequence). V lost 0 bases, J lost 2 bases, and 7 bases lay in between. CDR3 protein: CASSQEGRQETQYF. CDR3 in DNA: TGTGCCAGCAGCCAAGAGGGCAGGCAAGAGACCCAGTACTTC.

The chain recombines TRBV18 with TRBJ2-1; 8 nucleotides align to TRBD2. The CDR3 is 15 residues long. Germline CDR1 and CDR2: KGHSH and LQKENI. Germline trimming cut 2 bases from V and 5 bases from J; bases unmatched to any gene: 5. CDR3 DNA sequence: TGTGCCAGCTCACCAATTACGGGAGGGGACAATGAGCAGTTCTTC. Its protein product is CASSPITGGDNEQFF.

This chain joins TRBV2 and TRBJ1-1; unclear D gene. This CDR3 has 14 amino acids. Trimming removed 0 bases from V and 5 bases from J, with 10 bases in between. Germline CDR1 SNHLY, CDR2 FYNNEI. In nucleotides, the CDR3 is TGTGCCAGCAGTGAAGCGCTTGCCGCAACTGAAGCTTTCTTT. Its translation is CASSEALAATEAFF.

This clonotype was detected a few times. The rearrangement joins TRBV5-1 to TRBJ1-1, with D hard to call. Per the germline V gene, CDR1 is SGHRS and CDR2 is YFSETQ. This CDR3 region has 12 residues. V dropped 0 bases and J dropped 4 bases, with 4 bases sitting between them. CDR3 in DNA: TGCGCCAGCAGCTTGGTGACCACTGAAGCTTTCTTT. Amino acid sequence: CASSLVTTEAFF.

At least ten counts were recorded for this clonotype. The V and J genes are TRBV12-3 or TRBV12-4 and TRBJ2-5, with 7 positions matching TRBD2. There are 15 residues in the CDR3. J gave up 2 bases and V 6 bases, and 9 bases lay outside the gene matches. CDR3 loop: CASSVSGAGQETQYF. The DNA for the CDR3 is TGTGCCAGCAGCGTTTCTGGAGCGGGGCAAGAGACCCAGTACTTC.

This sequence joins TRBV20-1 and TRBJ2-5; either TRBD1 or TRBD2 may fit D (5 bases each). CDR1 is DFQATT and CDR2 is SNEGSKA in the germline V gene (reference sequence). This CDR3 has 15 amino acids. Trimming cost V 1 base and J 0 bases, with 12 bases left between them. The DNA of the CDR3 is TGCAGTGCTAGAGCGCAGGGACGGTACCAAGAGACCCAGTACTTC. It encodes CSARAQGRYQETQYF.

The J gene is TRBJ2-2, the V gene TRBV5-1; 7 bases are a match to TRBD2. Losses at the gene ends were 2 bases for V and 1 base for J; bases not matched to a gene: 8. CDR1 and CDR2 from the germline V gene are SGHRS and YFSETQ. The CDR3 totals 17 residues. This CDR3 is CASSFSSGLRNTGELFF. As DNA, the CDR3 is TGCGCCAGCAGCTTTTCTAGCGGCCTCAGGAACACCGGGGAGCTGTTTTTT.

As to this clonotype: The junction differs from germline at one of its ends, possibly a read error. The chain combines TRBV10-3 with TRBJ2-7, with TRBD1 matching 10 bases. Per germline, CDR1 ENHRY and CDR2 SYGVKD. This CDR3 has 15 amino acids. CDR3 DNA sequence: TGTGCCATCAGTGGCCGGGACAGGGGTTCCTACGTGCAGTACTTC. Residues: CAISGRDRGSYVQYF.

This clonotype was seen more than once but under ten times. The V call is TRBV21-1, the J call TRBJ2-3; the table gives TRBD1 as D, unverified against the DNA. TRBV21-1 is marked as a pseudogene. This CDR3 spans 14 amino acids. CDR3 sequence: CASEQGDRGRYAYF. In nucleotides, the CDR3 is TGTGCCAGCGAGCAAGGGGACAGGGGTAGATACGCGTATTTT.

The CDR3 DNA reads as TGTGCCACTCGACAGGGGTCTGGAAATTCACCCCTCCACTTT. Translation gives CATRQGSGNSPLHF. The chain has TRBV6-5 and TRBJ1-6; 8 nucleotides align to TRBD1. Germline V gives CDR1 MNHEY, CDR2 SVGAGI. V dropped 10 bases and J dropped 7; count of bases not matched to a gene: 9. This CDR3 is built from 14 residues.

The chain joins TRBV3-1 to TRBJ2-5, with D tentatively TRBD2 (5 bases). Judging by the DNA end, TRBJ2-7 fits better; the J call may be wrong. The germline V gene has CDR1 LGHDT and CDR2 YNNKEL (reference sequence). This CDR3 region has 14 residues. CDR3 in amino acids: CASSPRGISDEQYF. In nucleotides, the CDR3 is TGTGCCAGCAGCCCACGGGGTATCTCGGACGAGCAGTACTTC.

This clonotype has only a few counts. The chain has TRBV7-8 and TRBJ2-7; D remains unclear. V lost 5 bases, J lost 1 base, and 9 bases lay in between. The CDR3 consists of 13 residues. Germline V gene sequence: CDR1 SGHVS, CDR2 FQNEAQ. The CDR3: CASSPRLSYEQYF. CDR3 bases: TGTGCCAGCAGCCCCCGTTTATCCTACGAGCAGTACTTC.

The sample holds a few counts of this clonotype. The CDR3 spells CSARSRLAPSYNEQFF. For the CDR3, the DNA is TGCAGTGCTAGATCCAGACTAGCGCCCTCCTACAATGAGCAGTTCTTC. The chain has TRBV20-1 and TRBJ2-1, with 8 bases fitting TRBD2. CDR3 size: 16 residues. CDR1 is DFQATT, CDR2 SNEGSKA, per germline (reference sequence). The V gene end was trimmed by 2 bases and the J gene end by 0 bases; junction bases not matched to a gene: 6.

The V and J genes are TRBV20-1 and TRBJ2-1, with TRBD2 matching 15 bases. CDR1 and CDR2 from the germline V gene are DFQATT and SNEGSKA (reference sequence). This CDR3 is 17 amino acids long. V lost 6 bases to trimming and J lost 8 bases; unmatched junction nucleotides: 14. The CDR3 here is CSAGGLAGGIVWDEQFF. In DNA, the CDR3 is TGCAGTGCCGGCGGACTAGCGGGAGGGATCGTGTGGGATGAGCAGTTCTTC.

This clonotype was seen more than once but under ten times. CDR3 nucleotides: TGTGCCAGCAACGACTTACTCCAAGAGACCCAGTACTTC. Protein product: CASNDLLQETQYF. The chain has TRBV7-2 and TRBJ2-5; D is undetermined. The CDR3 spans 13 residues. V lost 7 bases to trimming and J lost 1 base, with 10 bases between them. Germline loops: CDR1 SGHTA, CDR2 FQGNSA.

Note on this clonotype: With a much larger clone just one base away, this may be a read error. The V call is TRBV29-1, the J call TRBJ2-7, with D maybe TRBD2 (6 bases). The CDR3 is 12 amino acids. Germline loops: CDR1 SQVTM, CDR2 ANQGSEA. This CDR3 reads CSVGRGGYGQYF. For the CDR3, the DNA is TGCAGCGTTGGGAGGGGAGGCTACGGGCAGTACTTC.

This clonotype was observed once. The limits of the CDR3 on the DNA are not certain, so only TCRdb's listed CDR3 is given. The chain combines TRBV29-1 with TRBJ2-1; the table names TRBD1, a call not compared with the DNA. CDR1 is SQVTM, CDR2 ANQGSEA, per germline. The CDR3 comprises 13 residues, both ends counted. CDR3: CSVGRGNYNEPFF.

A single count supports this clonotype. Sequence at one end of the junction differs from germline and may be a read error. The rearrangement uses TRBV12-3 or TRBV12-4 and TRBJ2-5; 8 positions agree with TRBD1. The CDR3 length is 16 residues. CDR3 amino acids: CASSSPDRGPQETRYF. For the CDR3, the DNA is TGTGCCAGCAGTTCTCCTGACAGGGGCCCTCAAGAGACCCGGTACTTC.

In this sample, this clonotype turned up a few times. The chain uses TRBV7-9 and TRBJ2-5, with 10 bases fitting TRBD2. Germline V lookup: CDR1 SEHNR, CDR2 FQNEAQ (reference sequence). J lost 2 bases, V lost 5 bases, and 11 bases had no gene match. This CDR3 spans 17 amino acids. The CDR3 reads CASSGSRASGRQETQYF. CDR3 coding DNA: TGTGCCAGCAGCGGATCTAGGGCTAGCGGGAGACAAGAGACCCAGTACTTC. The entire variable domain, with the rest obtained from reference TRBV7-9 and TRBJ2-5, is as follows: DTGVSQNPRHKITKRGQNVTFRCDPISEHNRLYWYRQTLGQGPEFLTYFQNEAQLEKSRLLSDRFSAERPKGSFSTLEIQRTEQGDSAMYLCASSGSRASGRQETQYFGPGTRLLVL.